This T cell receptor (beta chain) is drawn from a study of blood T cell repertoires in COVID-19. The CDR3 contains 18 residues. In germline, CDR1 is SNHLY, CDR2 FYNNEI. Trimming took 5 bases from V and 4 from J; bases not matched to a gene: 17. The table came from immunoSEQ multiplex PCR; TCRdb's copy has only in-frame clones and leaves some out. Of approximately 150,000 clones in the sample, 89% were seen once. The chain carries TRBV2 and TRBJ2-5; 9 positions match TRBD2. The receptor was isolated from a human donor in a cohort sampled during active COVID-19. The specimen sequenced was peripheral blood. This CDR3 is CASSFGTRGGAGRETQYF. Written as DNA, the CDR3 is TGTGCCAGCAGTTTCGGGACTCGCGGGGGGGCGGGACGAGAGACCCAGTACTTC.